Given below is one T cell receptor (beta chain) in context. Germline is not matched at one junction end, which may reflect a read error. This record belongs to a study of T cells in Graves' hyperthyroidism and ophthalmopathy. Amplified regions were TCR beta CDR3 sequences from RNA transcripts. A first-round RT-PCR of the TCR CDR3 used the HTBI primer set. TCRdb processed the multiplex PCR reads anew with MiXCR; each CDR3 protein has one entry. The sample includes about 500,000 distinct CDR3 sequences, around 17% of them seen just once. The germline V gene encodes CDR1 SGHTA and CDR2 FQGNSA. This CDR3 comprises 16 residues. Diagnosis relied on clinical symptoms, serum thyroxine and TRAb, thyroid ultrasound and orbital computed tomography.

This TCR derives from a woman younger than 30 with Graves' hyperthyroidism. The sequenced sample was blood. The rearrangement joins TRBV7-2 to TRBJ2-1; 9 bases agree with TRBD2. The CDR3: CASSHQLAGPYNEQFF. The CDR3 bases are TGCGCCAGCAGCCATCAACTAGCGGGTCCCTACAATGAGCAGTTCTTC.